This is a list of T cell receptor beta chains from one sample in a study of T cell repertoires in cytomegalovirus infection. Antigen specificity for these receptors is unknown. TCRdb analysed the reads with MiXCR anew, one entry per CDR3 protein. The sample has 450,000 to 550,000 distinct CDR3 sequences; about 44% are singletons. Sequencing used cultured PBMCs, obtained from culture after CMV antigen stimulation. The source is a human donor in good health (CMV status not recorded). Some clones in this sample may be carry-over from other donors' samples. CDR3s leave out the opening cysteine and the closing phenylalanine or tryptophan. The size of a clone is reported for some rows only, either as once, few or many, or as a class for expanded clones.

V gene,clone size,J gene,CDR3 protein
TRBV12-3/TRBV12-4,.,TRBJ2-7,ASRPTGRSYEQY
TRBV2,.,TRBJ1-5,ASSGAPVAPQH
TRBV6-1,.,TRBJ1-5,ASNIWAGHSNQPQH
TRBV28,few,TRBJ2-1,ASSPPVGFAYNEQF
TRBV12-3/TRBV12-4,few,TRBJ1-4,ASRGTDRGREKLF
TRBV11-2,once,TRBJ1-2,ASSIRQGDYGYT
TRBV7-2,many,TRBJ2-7,ASSQTSGGSYEQY
TRBV5-1,.,TRBJ2-7,ASSLAISGTSGSRSSYEQY
TRBV12-3/TRBV12-4,.,TRBJ1-1,ASNRGTGGTEAF
TRBV7-8,.,TRBJ1-2,ASSLGSTNYGYT
TRBV4-3,.,TRBJ2-7,ASSRGRHSYEQY
TRBV11-2,few,TRBJ1-1,ASSLGRPVRNTEAF
TRBV27,.,TRBJ1-5,ASSLSFSDYSNQPQH
TRBV7-4,few,TRBJ2-1,ASSSLSLTGHSYNEQF
TRBV4-1,few,TRBJ2-3,ASSQEDRAGDTQY
TRBV11-2,.,TRBJ2-2,ASSFGRVTGELF